This T cell receptor (beta chain) stems from a study of T-cell memory formation after mild COVID-19. Whole-study results and caveats: Second-wave clones peaking on day 37 lacked confirmed SARS-CoV-2 specificity. Clones shrinking from day 15 to 85 showed even CD4/CD8 mixes; later expanders tilted CD4+.

TCRdb passed the 5' RACE reads through MiXCR, listing each CDR3 protein once. This table has about 260,000 distinct CDR3 sequences, approximately 15% appearing once. From germline, CDR1 is LGHNA and CDR2 YSLEER. This CDR3 is built from 16 residues. J gave up 4 bases and V 2 bases, and 7 bases lay outside the gene matches. About this clonotype: Its specificity is not known.

V usage is TRBV4-3 and J usage is TRBJ1-2, with 10 bases lining up with TRBD1. This receptor was taken from a man in his late teens or twenties who had mild COVID-19 (a few samples of this study predate the infection). Cell type and time point are not known. Sequenced input: PBMCs or a T cell subset sorted from them (not recorded which). CDR3 sequence (DNA): TGCGCCAGCAGCCAACGGGGACAGGGGTTACGCTATGGCTACACCTTC. It codes for CASSQRGQGLRYGYTF.